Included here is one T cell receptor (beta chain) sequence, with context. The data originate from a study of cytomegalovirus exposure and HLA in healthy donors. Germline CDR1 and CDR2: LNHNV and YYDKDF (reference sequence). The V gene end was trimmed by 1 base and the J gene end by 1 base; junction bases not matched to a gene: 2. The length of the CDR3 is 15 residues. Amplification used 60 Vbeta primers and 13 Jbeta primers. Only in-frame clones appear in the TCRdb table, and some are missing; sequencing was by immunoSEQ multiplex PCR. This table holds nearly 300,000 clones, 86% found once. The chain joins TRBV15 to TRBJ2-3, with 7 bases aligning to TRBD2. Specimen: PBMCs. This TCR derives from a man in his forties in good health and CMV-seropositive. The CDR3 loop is CATSRGTSGTDTQYF. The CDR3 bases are TGTGCCACCAGCAGAGGTACTAGCGGCACAGATACGCAGTATTTT.